Included here is one T cell receptor beta chain sequence, with context. No antigen is known for it. The data originate from a study of CD8+ T cells in alopecia areata. Overall study: The drug, tofacitinib, lasted 6 to 18 months, followed by 6 months off drug.

After removal of 4 bases from V and 6 bases from J, the junction contained 16 bases not matched to a gene. This CDR3 region has 17 residues. CDR1 LGHNA and CDR2 YSLEER come from the germline V gene. Lesional scalp punch biopsies and peripheral blood came from alopecia areata patients. The sorting of PBMCs gave CD4+ and CD8+ T cells. Investigators isolated RNA and reverse transcribed it into cDNA to act as the sequencing template. Generated by immunoSEQ multiplex PCR, the TCRdb table keeps only in-frame clones and is missing some. The repertoire consists of more than 100,000 clones, with around 60% occurring once and the leading ten covering 4.5%. Study-wide results and limits: TCR sharing across patients was less clear than in mice, possibly HLA-related.

The chain links TRBV4-3 to TRBJ2-3; the match to TRBD2 covers 7 bases. Here the sequenced sample was CD4+ T cells sorted from blood, taken at week 0. The TCR sequence derives from a human donor with alopecia areata. The CDR3 nucleotides read TGCGCCAGCAGCCTGGGCCGCCGGGACTACCCTCCTGATACGCAGTATTTT. Its protein product is CASSLGRRDYPPDTQYF.